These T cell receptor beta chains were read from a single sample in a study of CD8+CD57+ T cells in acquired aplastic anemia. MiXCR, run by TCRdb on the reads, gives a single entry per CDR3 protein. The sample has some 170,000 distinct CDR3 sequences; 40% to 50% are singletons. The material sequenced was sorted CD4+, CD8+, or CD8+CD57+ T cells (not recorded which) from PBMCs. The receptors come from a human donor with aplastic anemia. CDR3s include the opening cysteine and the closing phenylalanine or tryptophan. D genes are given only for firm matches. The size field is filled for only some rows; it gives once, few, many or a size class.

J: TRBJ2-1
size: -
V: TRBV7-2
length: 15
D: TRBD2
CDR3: CASSTGTITYNEQFF
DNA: TGTGCCAGCAGCACCGGGACTATTACATACAATGAGCAGTTCTTC

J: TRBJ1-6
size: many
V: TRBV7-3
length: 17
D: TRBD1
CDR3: CASSSGTGGAPNSPLHF
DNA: TGTGCCAGCAGCTCCGGGACAGGGGGCGCCCCTAATTCACCCCTCCACTTT

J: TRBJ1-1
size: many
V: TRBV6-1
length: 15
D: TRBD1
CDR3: CASSEQGQMNTEAFF
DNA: TGTGCCAGCAGTGAACAGGGACAGATGAACACTGAAGCTTTCTTT

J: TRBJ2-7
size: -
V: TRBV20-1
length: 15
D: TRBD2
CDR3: CSAADPSGDTYEQYF
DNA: TGCAGTGCAGCCGACCCTAGCGGGGATACATACGAGCAGTACTTC

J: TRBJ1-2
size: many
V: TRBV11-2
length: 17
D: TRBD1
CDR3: CASSPRRLGQGAYGYTF
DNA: TGTGCCAGCAGCCCACGCAGACTGGGACAGGGGGCTTATGGCTACACCTTC

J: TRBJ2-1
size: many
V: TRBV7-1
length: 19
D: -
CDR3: CASSSLSLSMVNSYNEQFF
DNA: TGTGCCAGCAGCTCCCTCAGTCTGTCTATGGTAAACTCCTACAATGAGCAGTTCTTC

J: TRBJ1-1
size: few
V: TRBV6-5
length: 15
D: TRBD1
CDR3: CASSSGRTGVSGAFF
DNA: TGTGCCAGCAGTTCGGGGAGGACAGGGGTTTCCGGAGCTTTCTTT

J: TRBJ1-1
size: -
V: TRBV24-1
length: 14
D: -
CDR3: CATRPEGEVTEAFF
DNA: TGTGCCACCAGACCAGAAGGGGAGGTCACTGAAGCTTTCTTT

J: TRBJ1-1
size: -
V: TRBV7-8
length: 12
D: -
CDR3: CASSSGVFEAFF
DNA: TGTGCCAGCAGTTCCGGTGTATTTGAAGCTTTCTTT

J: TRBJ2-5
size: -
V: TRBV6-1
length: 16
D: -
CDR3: CASSEGGAGLQETQYF
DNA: TGTGCCAGCAGTGAAGGGGGAGCAGGCCTCCAAGAGACCCAGTACTTC

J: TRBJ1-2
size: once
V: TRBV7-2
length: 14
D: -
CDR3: CASSDSGWSYGYTF
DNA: TGTGCCAGCAGCGACAGTGGATGGTCGTATGGCTACACCTTC

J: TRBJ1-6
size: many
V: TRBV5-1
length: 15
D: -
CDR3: CASSLTPSYNSPLHF
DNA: TGCGCCAGCAGCTTGACTCCCTCCTATAATTCACCCCTCCACTTT

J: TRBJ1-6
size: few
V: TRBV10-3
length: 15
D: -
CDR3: CAISESTRGPSPLHF
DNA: TGTGCCATCAGTGAGTCGACTCGGGGACCTTCACCCCTCCACTTT

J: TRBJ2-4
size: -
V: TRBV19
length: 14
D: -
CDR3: CASSPPGTRNIQYF
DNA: TGTGCCAGTAGTCCTCCGGGAACGCGGAACATTCAGTACTTC

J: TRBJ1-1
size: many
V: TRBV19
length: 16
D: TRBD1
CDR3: CASRPPRDRENTEAFF
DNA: TGTGCCAGTAGACCACCCCGGGACAGGGAGAACACTGAAGCTTTCTTT

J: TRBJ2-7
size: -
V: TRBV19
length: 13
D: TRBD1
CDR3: CASSIEGGHEQYF
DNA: TGTGCCAGTAGTATAGAAGGGGGCCACGAGCAGTACTTC

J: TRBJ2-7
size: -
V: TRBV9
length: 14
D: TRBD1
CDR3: CASSEGTGDYEQYF
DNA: TGTGCCAGCAGCGAGGGGACAGGGGACTACGAGCAGTACTTC

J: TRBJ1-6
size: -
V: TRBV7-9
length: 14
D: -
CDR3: CASSAQNYNSPLHF
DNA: TGTGCCAGCAGCGCCCAAAACTATAATTCACCCCTCCACTTT

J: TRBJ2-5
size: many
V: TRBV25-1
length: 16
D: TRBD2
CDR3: CASSTGTSGGGETQYF
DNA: TGTGCCAGCAGTACCGGGACTAGCGGGGGGGGAGAGACCCAGTACTTC

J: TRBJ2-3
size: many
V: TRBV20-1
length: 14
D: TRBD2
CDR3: CSAAGGRSTDTQYF
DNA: TGCAGTGCTGCGGGGGGACGTAGCACAGATACGCAGTATTTT

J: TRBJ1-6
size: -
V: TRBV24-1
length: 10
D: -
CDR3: CATSASSPHF
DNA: TGTGCCACCAGTGCCTCATCCCCCCACTTT

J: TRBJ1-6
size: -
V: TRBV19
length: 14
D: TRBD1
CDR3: CASTTRPGGSPLHF
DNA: TGTGCCAGTACCACTCGGCCAGGGGGTTCACCCCTCCACTTT